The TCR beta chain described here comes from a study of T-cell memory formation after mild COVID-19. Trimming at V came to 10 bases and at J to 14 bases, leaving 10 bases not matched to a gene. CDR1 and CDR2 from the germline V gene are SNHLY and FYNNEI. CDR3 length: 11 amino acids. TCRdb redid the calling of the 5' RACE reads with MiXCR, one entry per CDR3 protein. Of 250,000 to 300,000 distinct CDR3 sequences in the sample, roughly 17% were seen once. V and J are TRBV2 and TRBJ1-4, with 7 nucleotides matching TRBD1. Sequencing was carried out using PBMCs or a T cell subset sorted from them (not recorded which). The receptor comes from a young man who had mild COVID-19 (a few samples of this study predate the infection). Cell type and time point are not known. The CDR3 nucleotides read TGTGCCACCGGGGGAGGGGGCGGCCTGTTTTTT. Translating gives CATGGGGGLFF.